This T cell receptor beta chain came from a study of persistence of HIV-infected CD4 T cells. Cells were stimulated nonspecifically with anti-CD3/anti-CD28 magnetic beads. Sorting of responding CD4+ T cells relied on upregulated CD40 ligand together with CD69. As to this clone: What it binds is not known. The junction differs from germline at one of its ends, possibly a read error.

Notes on the study in general: The rare CMV-responding cells with HIV-1 proviruses were not separately TCR-sequenced. Degenerate expanded CDR3beta sequences were enriched among CMV- and Gag-responding cells.

This was the immunoSEQ version 4 assay in survey mode. Genomic DNA was diluted to 10 ng/uL, up to 1 ug per sample. Profiling relied on immunoSEQ multiplex PCR, and the TCRdb table lists in-frame clones only, not all of them. The sample carries approximately 46,000 clones, around 90% recorded once. The starting material was CD4+ T cells sorted from PBMCs after roughly 19-hour stimulation, obtained from a patient who received antiretroviral therapy. The sequence came from an adult woman with HIV who was CMV-seropositive.

The CDR3 reads CASSQVGGNSGYTF. The CDR3 nucleotides are TGTGCCAGCAGCCAAGTTGGGGGTAACTCTGGCTACACCTTC. V is TRBV3-1 (or the pseudogene TRBV3-2) and J is TRBJ1-2, with TRBD1 as a possible D gene (5 bases). The CDR3 has 14 residues. The V gene's germline CDR1 is LGHDT and CDR2 YNNKEL (reference sequence).